The TCR beta chain under discussion was sequenced for a study of blood T cells in healthy people across ages. A second PCR of about 7 to 12 cycles used a sample-barcoded 5' primer and a J-beta primer mix. TCRdb independently ran MiXCR on the 5' RACE reads; one entry per CDR3 protein. The data contain hundreds of thousands of distinct CDR3 sequences, roughly 48% of them seen just once; the ten biggest clones take up 20% to 25%. The CDR3 length is 15 residues. In germline, CDR1 is SGHRS, CDR2 YFSETQ. Trimming took 1 base from V and 3 from J, leaving 12 bases between them. Each individual donor underwent a draw of approximately 9.6 milliliters of peripheral blood.

The TCR originated in an elderly man in good health. Source material: blood. V and J are TRBV5-1 and TRBJ2-3; a possible D gene is TRBD1 (6 bases). CDR3 DNA sequence: TGCGCCAGCAGCTTGCCCCGGACAGAGACAGATACGCAGTATTTT. It yields the protein CASSLPRTETDTQYF. Variable domain in full (rest from reference TRBV5-1 and TRBJ2-3): KAGVTQTPRYLIKTRGQQVTLSCSPISGHRSVSWYQQTPGQGLQFLFEYFSETQRNKGNFPGRFSGRQFSNSRSEMNVSTLELGDSALYLCASSLPRTETDTQYFGPGTRLTVL.